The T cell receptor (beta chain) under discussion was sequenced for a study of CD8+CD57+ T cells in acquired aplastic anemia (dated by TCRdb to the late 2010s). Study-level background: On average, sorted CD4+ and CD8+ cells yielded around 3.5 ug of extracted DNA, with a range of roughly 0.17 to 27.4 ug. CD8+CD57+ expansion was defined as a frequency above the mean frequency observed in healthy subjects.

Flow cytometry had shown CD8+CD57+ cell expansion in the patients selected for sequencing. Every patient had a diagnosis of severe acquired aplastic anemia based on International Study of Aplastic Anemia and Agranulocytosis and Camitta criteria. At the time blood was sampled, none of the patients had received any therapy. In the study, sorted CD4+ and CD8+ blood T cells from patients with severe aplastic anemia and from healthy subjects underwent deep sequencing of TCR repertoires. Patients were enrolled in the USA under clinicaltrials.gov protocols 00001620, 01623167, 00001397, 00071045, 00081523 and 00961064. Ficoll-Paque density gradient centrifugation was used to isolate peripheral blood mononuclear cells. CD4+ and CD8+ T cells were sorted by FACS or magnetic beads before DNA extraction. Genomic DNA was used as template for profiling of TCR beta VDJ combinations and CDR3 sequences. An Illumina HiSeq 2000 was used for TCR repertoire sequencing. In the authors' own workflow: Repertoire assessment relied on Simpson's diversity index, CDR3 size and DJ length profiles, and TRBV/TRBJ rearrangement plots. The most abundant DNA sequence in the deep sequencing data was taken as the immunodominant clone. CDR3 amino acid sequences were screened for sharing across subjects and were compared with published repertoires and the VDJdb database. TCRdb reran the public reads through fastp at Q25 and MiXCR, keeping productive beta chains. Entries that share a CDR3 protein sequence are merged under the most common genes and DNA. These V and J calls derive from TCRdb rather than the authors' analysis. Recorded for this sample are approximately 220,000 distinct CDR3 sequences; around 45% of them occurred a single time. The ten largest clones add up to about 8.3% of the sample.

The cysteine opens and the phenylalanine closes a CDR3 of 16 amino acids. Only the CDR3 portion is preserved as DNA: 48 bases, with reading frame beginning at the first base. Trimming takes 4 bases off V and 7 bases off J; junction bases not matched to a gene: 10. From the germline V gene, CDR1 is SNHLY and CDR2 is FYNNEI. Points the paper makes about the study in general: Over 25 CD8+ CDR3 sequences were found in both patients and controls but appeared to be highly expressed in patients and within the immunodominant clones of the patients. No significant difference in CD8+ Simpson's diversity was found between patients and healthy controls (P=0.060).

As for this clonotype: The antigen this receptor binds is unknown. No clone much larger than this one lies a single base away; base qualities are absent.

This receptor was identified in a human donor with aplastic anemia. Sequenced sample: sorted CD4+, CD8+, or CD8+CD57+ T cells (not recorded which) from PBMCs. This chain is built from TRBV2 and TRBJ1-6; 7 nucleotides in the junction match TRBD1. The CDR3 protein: CASSARLGTENSPLHF. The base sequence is TGTGCCAGCAGTGCTAGACTCGGGACAGAGAATTCACCCCTCCACTTT.